One T cell receptor beta chain is described in this entry. Its antigen is still unknown. Germline V lookup: CDR1 ENHRY, CDR2 SYGVKD. Trimming cost V 4 bases and J 8 bases; bases outside gene matches: 4. The CDR3 length is 14 residues. This sample was included in a study of T cell repertoires in cytomegalovirus infection. Study observations and caveats: Using cumulative public TCR beta family frequency, the authors identified those who carried CMV together with the relevant HLA.

TCRdb used MiXCR to reprocess the reads, holding one entry per CDR3 protein. The sample lists hundreds of thousands of distinct CDR3 sequences, 40% to 50% occurring once. This receptor was obtained from a human donor in good health (CMV status not recorded). Some clones in this sample may be carry-over from other donors' samples. The chain employs TRBV10-3 and TRBJ2-1, with TRBD2 matching 11 bases. The sequencing here drew on cultured PBMCs, taken from culture after CMV antigen stimulation. This chain's CDR3 is CAISAGTSGHEQFF. CDR3 DNA sequence: TGTGCCATCAGTGCCGGGACTAGCGGTCATGAGCAGTTCTTC.